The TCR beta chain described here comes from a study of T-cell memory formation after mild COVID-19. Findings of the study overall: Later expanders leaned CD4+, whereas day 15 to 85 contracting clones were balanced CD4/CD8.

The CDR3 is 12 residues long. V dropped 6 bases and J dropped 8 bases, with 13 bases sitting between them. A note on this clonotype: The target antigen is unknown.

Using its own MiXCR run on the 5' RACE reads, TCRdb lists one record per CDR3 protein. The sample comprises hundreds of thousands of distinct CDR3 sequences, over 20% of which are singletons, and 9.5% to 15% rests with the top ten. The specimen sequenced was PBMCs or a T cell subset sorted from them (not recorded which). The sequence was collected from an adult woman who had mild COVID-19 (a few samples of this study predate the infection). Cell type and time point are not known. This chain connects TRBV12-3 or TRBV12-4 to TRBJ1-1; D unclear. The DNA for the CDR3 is TGTGCCAGCAGCTGGTCAGGCGGAGAAGCTTTCTTT. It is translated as CASSWSGGEAFF.